This TCR beta chain was captured by sequencing in a study of cytomegalovirus exposure and HLA in healthy donors. General study findings and limits: The study put under 200 TCR beta chains on its list as cytomegalovirus-associated. A few of the chains that were CMV-associated were confirmed in vitro to be specific for CMV antigens.

Libraries were prepared by immunoSEQ multiplex PCR; TCRdb keeps only in-frame clonotypes and omits some of them. The table shows approximately 150,000 clones, with roughly 90% occurring only once. CDR1 and CDR2 from the germline V gene are ENHRY and SYGVKD. After removal of 7 bases from V and 9 bases from J, the junction contained 2 bases not matched to a gene. The CDR3 extends over 10 amino acids. Of note for this clone: Its antigen is unknown.

This chain links TRBV10-3 with TRBJ2-7, with 8 bases identical to TRBD2. The TCR comes from a man younger than 35 in good health and CMV-seronegative. The source material was PBMCs. The CDR3 region is CAIMAGGQYF. CDR3 in DNA: TGTGCCATCATGGCGGGGGGGCAGTACTTC.